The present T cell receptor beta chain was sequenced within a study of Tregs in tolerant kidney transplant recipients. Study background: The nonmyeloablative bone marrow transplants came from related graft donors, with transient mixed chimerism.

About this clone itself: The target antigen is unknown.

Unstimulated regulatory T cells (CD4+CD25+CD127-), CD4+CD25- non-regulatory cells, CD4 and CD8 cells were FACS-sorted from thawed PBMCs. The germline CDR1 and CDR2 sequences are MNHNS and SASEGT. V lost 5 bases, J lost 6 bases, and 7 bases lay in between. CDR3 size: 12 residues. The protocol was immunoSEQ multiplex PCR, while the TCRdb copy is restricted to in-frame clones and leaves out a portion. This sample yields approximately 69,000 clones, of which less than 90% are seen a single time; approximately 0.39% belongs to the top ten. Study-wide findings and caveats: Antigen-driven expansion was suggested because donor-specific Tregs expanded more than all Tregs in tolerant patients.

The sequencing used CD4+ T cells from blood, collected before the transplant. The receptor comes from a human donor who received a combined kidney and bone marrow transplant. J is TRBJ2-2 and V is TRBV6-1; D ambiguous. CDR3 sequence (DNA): TGTGCCAGCAGTACACATTCCGGGGAGCTGTTTTTT. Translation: CASSTHSGELFF.